The 5 T cell receptor beta chains reported below all come from one sample, sequenced in a study of blood T cell repertoires in COVID-19. Clones were read by immunoSEQ multiplex PCR, and TCRdb kept only the in-frame ones, dropping some. The top ten clones hold around 2.2% of a sample with some 290,000 clones, 75% to 90% of them seen once. Sequencing was performed on peripheral blood. These receptors came from a woman in her forties or fifties who had recovered from COVID-19.

The chain carries TRBV7-2 and TRBJ1-1, with D possibly being TRBD1 (6 bases). The CDR3 runs 15 residues. Germline CDR1 reads SGHTA; CDR2 reads FQGNSA. V was pared by 3 bases and J by 1 base, with 12 bases between. The DNA of the CDR3 is TGTGCCAGCAGCTTGCGGACAGCCTCGAACACTGAAGCTTTCTTT. Translated: CASSLRTASNTEAFF.

The rearrangement joins TRBV18 to TRBJ2-4; 9 bases map to TRBD1. Germline CDR1 KGHSH, CDR2 LQKENI. This CDR3 has 14 amino acids. J lost 5 bases, V lost 3 bases, and 2 bases had no gene match. This chain's CDR3 is CASSPWTGENIQYF. The CDR3 coding sequence is TGTGCCAGCTCACCCTGGACAGGGGAAAACATTCAGTACTTC.

The J gene is TRBJ1-2, the V gene TRBV30; D is perhaps TRBD1 (5 bases). The V and J ends lost 7 bases and 4 bases respectively, with 13 bases between them. The CDR3 is 12 residues long. CDR1 GTSNPN and CDR2 SVGIG come from the germline V gene (reference sequence). DNA of the CDR3: TGTGCCTCTCCAGGGTCTCGCTATGGCTACACCTTC. Translated, it gives CASPGSRYGYTF.

The V call is TRBV12-5, the J call TRBJ2-3, with 7 bases identical to TRBD1. Germline CDR1 is LGHNT and CDR2 is FRNRAP. The CDR3 is 17 residues long. V was pared by 0 bases and J by 4 bases, with 10 bases of the junction left unmatched. CDR3 sequence (DNA): TGTGCTAGTGGTTTGGTACTATCCAAGGGGGCCCCAGATACGCAGTATTTT. It codes for CASGLVLSKGAPDTQYF.

This clone was seen only once. DNA of the CDR3: TGTGCCAGCAGCCAAGATAACAGGTACTCTGGAAACACCATATATTTT. Protein: CASSQDNRYSGNTIYF. The chain uses TRBV4-2 and TRBJ1-3; TRBD1 might be the D (5 bases). The germline CDR1 and CDR2 sequences are LGHNA and YNFKEQ. Deletions cut 0 bases from V and 0 bases from J, with 9 bases between. This CDR3 has 16 amino acids.